This passage covers 15 T cell receptor beta chains from one sample sequenced in a study of identical twins. TCRdb re-called the 5' RACE reads through MiXCR, storing one row per CDR3 protein. The table lists 500,000 to 550,000 distinct CDR3 sequences, under 25% of them singletons. The sample was also linked to a second study, of T cells expressing NK-cell markers.

The source material was CD4+ T cells sorted from blood. All receptors come from a woman aged 18-30 years in good health.

This clonotype was recorded a few times. V gene TRBV6-5 combines with J gene TRBJ2-1, with TRBD1 identical over 8 bases. The germline V gene has CDR1 MNHEY and CDR2 SVGAGI. This CDR3 comprises 15 residues. V shed 2 bases and J 12 bases; nucleotides not matched to a gene: 12. The CDR3 coding sequence is TGTGCCAGCAGTTACCTCGGGACAGTACAGGGGGGGCAGTTCTTC. It encodes CASSYLGTVQGGQFF.

The chain is built from TRBV5-6 and TRBJ2-1; 8 bases match TRBD2. CDR1 and CDR2 (germline): SGHDT, YYEEEE. V lost 4 bases and J lost 8; bases outside the gene matches: 17. The CDR3 totals 17 residues. CDR3 loop: CASSRTPGLGSIDEQFF. The CDR3 nucleotides read TGTGCCAGCAGCCGGACACCGGGACTAGGGAGTATAGATGAGCAGTTCTTC.

The genes are TRBV20-1 and TRBJ2-1; D not certain. The germline gives CDR1 DFQATT, CDR2 SNEGSKA (reference sequence). This CDR3 has 13 amino acids. V lost 6 bases to trimming and J lost 7 bases, with 16 bases between them. CDR3 sequence reads: CSAIETRRNEQFF. The CDR3 region has the DNA TGCAGTGCCATCGAGACTCGCCGAAATGAGCAGTTCTTC.

This clonotype was seen a few times. The chain is built from TRBV3-1 and TRBJ2-7; D is possibly TRBD2 (6 bases). CDR3 length equals 12 residues. V lost 4 bases to trimming and J lost 9 bases, with 13 bases between them. CDR1 and CDR2 from the germline V gene are LGHDT and YNNKEL (reference sequence). CDR3 in amino acids: CASSLGGLSQYF. DNA of the CDR3: TGTGCCAGCAGCCTGGGGGGACTTTCGCAGTACTTC.

In its sample, this clonotype was seen many times. This sequence joins TRBV12-3 or TRBV12-4 and TRBJ1-2; D call uncertain. V gave up 2 bases and J gave up 8 bases, with 15 bases separating them. The CDR3 sequence is 14 residues long. CDR3 sequence: CASSLRRGIYGYTF. The CDR3 region has the DNA TGTGCCAGCAGTTTAAGACGGGGTATTTACGGCTACACCTTC.

This clonotype has more than one count but fewer than ten. The chain joins TRBV24-1 to TRBJ2-1; 9 bases are a match to TRBD2. Germline loops: CDR1 KGHDR, CDR2 SFDVKD. Trimming at V came to 4 bases and at J to 9 bases, leaving 9 bases not matched to a gene. The CDR3 runs 15 residues. In nucleotides, the CDR3 is TGTGCCACCAGTGAGACAAGCGGGGGGTTAAGTGAGCAGTTCTTC. Translating gives CATSETSGGLSEQFF.

This chain uses TRBV9 with TRBJ2-1; 12 nucleotides align to TRBD2. Unmatched junction bases numbered 7, after V lost 0 bases and J lost 9 bases. CDR1 is SGDLS and CDR2 is YYNGEE in the germline V gene. This CDR3 comprises 16 residues. CDR3 sequence reads: CASSVGETSGRIEQFF. The CDR3 DNA follows: TGTGCCAGCAGCGTAGGGGAGACTAGCGGGAGAATTGAGCAGTTCTTC.

The chain joins TRBV5-1 to TRBJ2-1; 11 bases line up with TRBD2. The trim removed 5 bases at V and 0 bases at J, leaving 4 bases unmatched. The CDR3 consists of 16 residues. Germline assignment: CDR1 SGHRS and CDR2 YFSETQ. The CDR3 protein is CASRGTSGASYNEQFF. For the CDR3, the DNA is TGCGCCAGCAGGGGGACTAGCGGAGCCTCCTACAATGAGCAGTTCTTC.

This clonotype has ten or more counts. This sequence joins TRBV12-3 or TRBV12-4 and TRBJ2-3; D possibly corresponds to TRBD2 (7 bases). The V and J ends lost 7 bases and 1 base respectively, with 18 bases between them. There are 16 residues in the CDR3. The CDR3 protein is CASTLGGGARTDTQYF. CDR3 bases: TGTGCCAGCACCCTAGGTGGGGGGGCGCGCACAGATACGCAGTATTTT.

This clonotype was seen many times. The V and J genes are TRBV10-3 and TRBJ2-7; TRBD2 agrees at 11 bases. This CDR3 has 16 residues. J was trimmed by 0 bases and V by 3 bases; bases with no gene match: 4. The V gene's germline CDR1 is ENHRY and CDR2 SYGVKD. CDR3 in DNA: TGTGCCATCAGTGAAGCCGGGACTAGCGGCTCCTACGAGCAGTACTTC. Encoded protein: CAISEAGTSGSYEQYF.

This chain joins TRBV27 and TRBJ2-3; TRBD2 is a possible D gene (6 bases). The V end was cut by 7 bases, the J end by 5 bases, with 13 bases between. The CDR3 totals 13 residues. Germline V CDR1 and CDR2: MNHEY, SMNVEV (reference sequence). This chain's CDR3 is CASTLWGGDTQYF. For the CDR3, the DNA is TGTGCCAGCACCCTGTGGGGAGGAGATACGCAGTATTTT.

This clonotype was seen a handful of times. The chain is built from TRBV12-3 or TRBV12-4 and TRBJ2-5; 11 bases line up with TRBD2. The CDR3 loop spans 14 amino acids. With V trimmed by 7 bases and J by 5 bases, 6 bases remained unmatched. CDR3 DNA sequence: TGTGCCAGCACCCCTAGGACTAGCGGGGAGACCCAGTACTTC. Protein sequence: CASTPRTSGETQYF.

This rearrangement joins TRBV5-4 to TRBJ2-1; the D gene is possibly TRBD2 (6 bases). Trimming pared 0 bases from V and 13 bases from J, leaving 11 bases between. This CDR3 is 12 amino acids long. CDR1 SGHNT and CDR2 YYREEE come from the germline V gene (reference sequence). The CDR3: CASSLARRVQFF. CDR3 DNA sequence: TGTGCCAGCAGCTTGGCTCGGAGGGTTCAGTTCTTC.

The table lists this clonotype with a few counts. The genes are TRBV29-1 and TRBJ1-2, with D possibly TRBD1 on 5 matching bases. The CDR3 is 13 amino acids. CDR1 is SQVTM and CDR2 is ANQGSEA in the germline V gene. Trimming cost V 7 bases and J 2 bases, with 14 bases left between them. CDR3: CSAGTSSNYGYTF. CDR3 DNA sequence: TGCAGCGCTGGGACGTCGTCCAACTATGGCTACACCTTC.

This clonotype was recorded a few times. V gene TRBV20-1 combines with J gene TRBJ2-7, with D unresolved. Germline-derived CDR1 and CDR2 are DFQATT and SNEGSKA (reference sequence). This CDR3 has 15 amino acids. The ends were cut back, 5 bases at V and 0 bases at J, with 17 bases in the middle. The CDR3 DNA reads as TGCAGTGCTTTGGACGCAGGCCAGATCTCCTACGAGCAGTACTTC. It is translated as CSALDAGQISYEQYF.